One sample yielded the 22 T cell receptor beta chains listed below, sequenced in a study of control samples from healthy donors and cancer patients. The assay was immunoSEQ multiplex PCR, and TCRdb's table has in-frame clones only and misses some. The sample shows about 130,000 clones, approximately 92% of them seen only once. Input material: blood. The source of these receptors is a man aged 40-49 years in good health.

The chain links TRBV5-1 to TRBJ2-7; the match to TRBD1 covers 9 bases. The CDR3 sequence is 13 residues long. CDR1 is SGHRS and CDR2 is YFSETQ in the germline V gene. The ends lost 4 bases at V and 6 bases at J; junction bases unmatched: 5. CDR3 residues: CASSTGQGGEQYF. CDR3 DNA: TGCGCCAGCAGCACGGGACAGGGTGGCGAGCAGTACTTC.

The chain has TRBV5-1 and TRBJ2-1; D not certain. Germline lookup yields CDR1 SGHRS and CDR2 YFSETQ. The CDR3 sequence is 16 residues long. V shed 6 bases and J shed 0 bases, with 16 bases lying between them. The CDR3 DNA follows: TGCGCCAGCACTTTCCGTGGGGTTCGCTCCTACAATGAGCAGTTCTTC. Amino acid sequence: CASTFRGVRSYNEQFF.

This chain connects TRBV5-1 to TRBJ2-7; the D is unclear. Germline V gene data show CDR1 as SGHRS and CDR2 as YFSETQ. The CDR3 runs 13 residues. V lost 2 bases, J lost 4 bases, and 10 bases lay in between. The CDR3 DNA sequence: TGCGCCAGCAGCTTTTATGGAGAATACGAGCAGTACTTC. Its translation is CASSFYGEYEQYF.

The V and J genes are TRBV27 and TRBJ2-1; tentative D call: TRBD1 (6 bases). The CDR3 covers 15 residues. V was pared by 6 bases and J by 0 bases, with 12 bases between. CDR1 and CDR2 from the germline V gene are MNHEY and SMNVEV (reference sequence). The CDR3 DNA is TGTGCCAGCAGGTCAGGGGTGAGCTCCTACAATGAGCAGTTCTTC. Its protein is CASRSGVSSYNEQFF.

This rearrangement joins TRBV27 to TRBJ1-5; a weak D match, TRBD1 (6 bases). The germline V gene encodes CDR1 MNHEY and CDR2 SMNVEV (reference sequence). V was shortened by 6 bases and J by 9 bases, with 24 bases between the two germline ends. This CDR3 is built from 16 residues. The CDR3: CASSLAWTERKWPQHF. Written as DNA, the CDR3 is TGTGCCAGCAGCCTAGCCTGGACAGAACGCAAATGGCCCCAGCATTTT.

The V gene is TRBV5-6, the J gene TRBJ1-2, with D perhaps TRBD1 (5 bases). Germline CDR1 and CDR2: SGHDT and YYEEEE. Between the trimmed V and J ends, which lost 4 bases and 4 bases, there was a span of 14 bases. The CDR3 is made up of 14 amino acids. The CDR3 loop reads CASSTGTAGYGYTF. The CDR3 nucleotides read TGTGCCAGCAGCACGGGGACCGCTGGCTATGGCTACACCTTC.

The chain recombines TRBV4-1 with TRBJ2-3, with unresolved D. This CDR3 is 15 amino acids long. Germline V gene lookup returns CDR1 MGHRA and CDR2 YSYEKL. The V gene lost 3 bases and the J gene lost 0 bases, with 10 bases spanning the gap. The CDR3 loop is CASSHSSTSTDTQYF. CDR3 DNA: TGCGCCAGCAGCCATAGTAGCACGAGCACAGATACGCAGTATTTT.

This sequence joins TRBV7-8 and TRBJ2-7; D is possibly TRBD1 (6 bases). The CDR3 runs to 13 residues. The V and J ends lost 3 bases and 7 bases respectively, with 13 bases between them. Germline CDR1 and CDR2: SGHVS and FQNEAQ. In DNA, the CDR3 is TGTGCCAGCAGCTTCCTGAGGGGGTCAGAGCAGTACTTC. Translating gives CASSFLRGSEQYF.

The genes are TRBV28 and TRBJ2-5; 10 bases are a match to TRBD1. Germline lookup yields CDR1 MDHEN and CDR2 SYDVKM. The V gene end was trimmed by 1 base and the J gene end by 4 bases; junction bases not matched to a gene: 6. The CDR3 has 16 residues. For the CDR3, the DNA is TGTGCCAGCAGTTTATTAGGCGGACAGGGGGTAGAGACCCAGTACTTC. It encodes CASSLLGGQGVETQYF.

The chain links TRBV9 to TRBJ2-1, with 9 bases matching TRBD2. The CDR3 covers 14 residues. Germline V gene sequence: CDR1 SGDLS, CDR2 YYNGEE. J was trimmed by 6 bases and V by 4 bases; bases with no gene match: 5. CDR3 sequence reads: CASSLRGLANEQFF. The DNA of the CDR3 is TGTGCCAGCAGCCTGAGGGGACTAGCCAATGAGCAGTTCTTC.

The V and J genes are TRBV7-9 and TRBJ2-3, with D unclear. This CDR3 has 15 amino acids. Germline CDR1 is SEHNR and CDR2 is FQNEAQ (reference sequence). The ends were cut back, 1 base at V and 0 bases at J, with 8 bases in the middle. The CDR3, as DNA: TGTGCCAGCAGCTTAGGGCACGATAGCACAGATACGCAGTATTTT. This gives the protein CASSLGHDSTDTQYF.

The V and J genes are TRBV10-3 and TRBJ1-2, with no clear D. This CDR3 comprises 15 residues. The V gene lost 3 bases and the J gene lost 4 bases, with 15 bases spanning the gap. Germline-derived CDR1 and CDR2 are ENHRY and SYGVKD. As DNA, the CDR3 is TGTGCCATCAGTGATTTGAGTGGAATGGCCTATGGCTACACCTTC. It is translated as CAISDLSGMAYGYTF.

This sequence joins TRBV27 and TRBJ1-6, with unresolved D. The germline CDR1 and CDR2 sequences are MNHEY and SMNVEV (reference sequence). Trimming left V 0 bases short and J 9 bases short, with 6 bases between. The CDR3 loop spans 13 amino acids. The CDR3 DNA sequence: TGTGCCAGCAGTTTATCGTCTACTTCACCCCTCCACTTT. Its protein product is CASSLSSTSPLHF.

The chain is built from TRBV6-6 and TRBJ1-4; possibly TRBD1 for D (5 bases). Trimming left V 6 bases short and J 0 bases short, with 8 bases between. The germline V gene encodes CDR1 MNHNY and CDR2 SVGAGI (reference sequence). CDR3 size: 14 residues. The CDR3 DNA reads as TGTGCCAGCAGCCGGACAACAACTAATGAAAAACTGTTTTTT. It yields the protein CASSRTTTNEKLFF.

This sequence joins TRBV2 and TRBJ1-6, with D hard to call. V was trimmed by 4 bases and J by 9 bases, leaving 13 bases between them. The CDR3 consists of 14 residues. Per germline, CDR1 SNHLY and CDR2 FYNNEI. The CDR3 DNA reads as TGTGCCAGCAGTGGTACGGGGTCCTTTTCACCCCTCCACTTT. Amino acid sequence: CASSGTGSFSPLHF.

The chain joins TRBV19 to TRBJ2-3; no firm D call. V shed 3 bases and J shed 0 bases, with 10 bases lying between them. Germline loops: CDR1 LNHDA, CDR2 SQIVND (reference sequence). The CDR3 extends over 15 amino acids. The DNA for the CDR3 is TGTGCCAGTAGTATCCCAGGAACTAGCACAGATACGCAGTATTTT. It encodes CASSIPGTSTDTQYF.

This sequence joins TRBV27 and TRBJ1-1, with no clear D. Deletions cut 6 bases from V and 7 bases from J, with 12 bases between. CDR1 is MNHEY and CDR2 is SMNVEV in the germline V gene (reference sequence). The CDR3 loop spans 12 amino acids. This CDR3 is CASSQTRHEAFF. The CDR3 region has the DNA TGTGCCAGCAGCCAAACACGGCATGAAGCTTTCTTT.

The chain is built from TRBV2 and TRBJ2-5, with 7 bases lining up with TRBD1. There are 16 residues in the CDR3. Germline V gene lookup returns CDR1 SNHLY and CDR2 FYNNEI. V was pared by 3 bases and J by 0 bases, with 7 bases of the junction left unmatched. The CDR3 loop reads CASSDSGRGYQETQYF. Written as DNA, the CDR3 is TGTGCCAGCAGTGATTCAGGCAGGGGGTACCAAGAGACCCAGTACTTC.

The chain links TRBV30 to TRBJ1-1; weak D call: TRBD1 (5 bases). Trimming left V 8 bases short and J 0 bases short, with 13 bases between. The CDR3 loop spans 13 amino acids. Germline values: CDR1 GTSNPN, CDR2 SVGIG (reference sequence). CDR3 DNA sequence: TGTGCCGGGACCCCACTAATGAACACTGAAGCTTTCTTT. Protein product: CAGTPLMNTEAFF.

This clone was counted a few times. CDR3 in DNA: TGTGCCAGCAGCGTGGGACAGGGGAGATACGATGAGCAGTTCTTC. Translated: CASSVGQGRYDEQFF. V and J are TRBV5-5 and TRBJ2-1, with 10 bases aligning to TRBD1. V was pared by 4 bases and J by 8 bases, with 9 bases of the junction left unmatched. The CDR3 sequence is 15 residues long. The germline V gene has CDR1 SGHKS and CDR2 YYEKEE (reference sequence).

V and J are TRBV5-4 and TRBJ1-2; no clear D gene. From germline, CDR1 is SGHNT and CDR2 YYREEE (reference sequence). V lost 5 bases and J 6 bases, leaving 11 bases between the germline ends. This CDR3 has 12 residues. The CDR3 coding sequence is TGTGCCAGCAGTTTTGATTATGATGGCTACACCTTC. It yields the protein CASSFDYDGYTF.

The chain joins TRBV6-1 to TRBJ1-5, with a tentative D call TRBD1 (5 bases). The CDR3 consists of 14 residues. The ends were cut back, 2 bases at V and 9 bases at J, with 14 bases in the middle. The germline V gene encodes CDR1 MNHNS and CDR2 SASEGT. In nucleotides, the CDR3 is TGTGCCAGCAGTGAAATAACACAGGAGGGGCCCCAGCATTTT. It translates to CASSEITQEGPQHF.